A single sample is the source of the 2 T cell receptor beta chains below, sequenced in a study of T-cell reconstitution after alpha-beta-depleted transplantation in children. A library of TCRbeta sequences, prepared with unique molecular identifiers, was generated. TCRdb ran MiXCR on the PCR reads and lists one entry per CDR3 protein. The sample holds around 270,000 distinct CDR3 sequences, 10% seen once. The starting material was PBMCs, obtained before TCRalphabeta/CD19-depleted stem cell transplant. The receptor source for this set is a boy under three years old with acute myeloid leukemia, due to receive a stem cell transplant.

In its sample, this clonotype was seen many times. The V call is TRBV12-3 or TRBV12-4, the J call TRBJ2-7; 7 bases are a match to TRBD1. Trimming cost V 3 bases and J 2 bases; bases outside gene matches: 4. The CDR3 consists of 14 residues. CDR3 amino acids: CASSLGQRAYEQYF. CDR3 in DNA: TGTGCCAGCAGTTTGGGACAGAGGGCCTACGAGCAGTACTTC.

This clonotype was counted ten times or more. The genes are TRBV7-2 and TRBJ2-3, with D possibly TRBD1 on 6 matching bases. The V end lost 1 base, the J end lost 0 bases, and 14 bases lay between the germline ends. CDR1 and CDR2 (germline): SGHTA, FQGNSA. The CDR3 loop spans 17 amino acids. The CDR3 loop reads CASSLERTALSTDTQYF. The CDR3 DNA sequence: TGTGCCAGCAGCTTAGAGCGGACAGCTCTGAGCACAGATACGCAGTATTTT.